The entry below describes one T cell receptor beta chain. The antigen it binds to is not known. No much larger clone is present one base from it, and per-base qualities are unavailable. This specimen belongs to a study of blood T cell repertoires in COVID-19 (TCRdb year 2020). Looking at the study overall: The collaborator samples originated in the United States, Italy and Spain and spanned the acute and convalescent phases of COVID-19. Nearly every sample came with metadata listing a de-identified subject ID, COVID-19 status, age in years and sex. The repertoires were made available in a free public database intended to serve as a resource for research on the immune response to SARS-CoV-2. The material from the prospective study consisted of cDNA or gDNA derived from T cells, B-cell-depleted T cells, or PBMCs. Where HLA class I and class II types were available, the types were taken from metadata supplied by the sample provider, not from assay-based typing. Samples came from the ongoing ImmuneRACE study (first 160 participants) plus 1,254 subjects from 6 global collaborators. The dataset comprised deeply sampled blood TCRbeta repertoires from subjects exposed to, actively infected with, or recovered from COVID-19. On the study overall, not on this receptor specifically: Clinical and demographic metadata were provided uncurated, with the amount varying by source and participant.

The CDR3 runs 14 residues from the cysteine to the phenylalanine. Of all the DNA, just the CDR3 is kept, 42 bases in frame from base 1. Trimming removed 4 bases from V and 5 bases from J; the gene matches leave 4 bases unexplained. For CDR1 and CDR2, the germline V gene (reference sequence) lists LNHDA and SQIVND. Participants in the prospective study were aged about 18 to 95 years, lived in 20 to 30 United States geographic areas, and enrolled through a virtual design. To assign participants to cohorts, the prospective study relied on clinical history that participants themselves reported in a screening survey and a study questionnaire. Exposed participants were defined as having been in contact with someone with a PCR-confirmed or clinician-diagnosed COVID-19 case within 2 weeks of study entry. Each participant in the prospective study had whole blood, serum and a nasopharyngeal or oropharyngeal swab collected by mobile phlebotomists. Additional blood draws and questionnaires over an approximately 2-month period could optionally be provided by prospective study participants. Before DNA extraction, prospective study blood samples were shipped either frozen or at room temperature.

The immunoSEQ Assay, a bias-controlled multiplex PCR, was used to amplify TCRbeta CDR3 regions from genomic DNA. From the authors' description of their analysis: Within the assay, amplification of reference gene primers was used to estimate how many nucleated cells each sample contained. To quantify the absolute abundance of each unique TCRbeta CDR3 rearrangement, sequence reads were collapsed and filtered. For each sample, productive Simpson clonality was calculated by taking the square root of Simpson's diversity index across productive rearrangements. In TCRdb, the immuneACCESS table is reduced to in-frame sequences with V and J assigned. These tables do not hold every clone; where another copy was compared, an unresolved V gene accounts for under half, and the others remain unexplained. The V and J calls and the clone size are those of that table, but D and trimming were determined from the DNA. This sample holds approximately 300,000 clones; over 90% were observed only once. Jointly, the top ten make up 3.9% of the sample.

Material: PBMCs or T cells enriched from blood (not recorded which). The receptor was isolated from a woman under 40 who had been exposed to COVID-19. The rearranged chain carries TRBV19 and TRBJ2-5, and TRBD1 matches 10 of the central bases. The CDR3 reads as follows: CASSRQGAWETQYF. The nucleotide sequence reads as follows: TGTGCCAGTAGTAGACAGGGGGCTTGGGAGACCCAGTACTTC.